The clone carrying this TCR beta chain was counted between two and nine times. The antigen remains undetermined. These data come from a study of beta chain features in type 1 diabetes. Germline V gives CDR1 MGHDK, CDR2 SYGVNS. This CDR3 region has 13 residues. After removal of 7 bases from V and 4 bases from J, the junction contained 3 bases not matched to a gene. Sorting produced populations that all topped 95% purity. Study-wide findings and caveats: More deletions and fewer insertions at VDJ junctions were seen in type 1 diabetes patients.

The entirety of the isolated RNA underwent reverse transcription, so expressed TCRB transcripts were sequenced. The protocol was immunoSEQ multiplex PCR, while the TCRdb copy is restricted to in-frame clones and leaves out a portion. The table records under 300,000 clones, 7% to 9% of them present only once. The chain uses TRBV25-1 and TRBJ2-3; 9 nucleotides agree with TRBD1. Input material: central memory CD4+ T cells from blood. The clonotype originates from a woman between 18 and 29 years old in good health. CDR3 coding DNA: TGTGCCAGCAACAGGGGGCGCGCAGATACGCAGTATTTT. It codes for CASNRGRADTQYF.